Listed below are T cell receptor beta chains from one sample, sequenced in a study of blood T cell repertoires in COVID-19. Clones were sequenced by immunoSEQ multiplex PCR, and TCRdb holds only the in-frame ones, with some missing. The sample carries 150,000 or so clones, around 93% recorded once. The sample taken for sequencing was peripheral blood. The receptors originated from a woman aged 45-60 years with acute or convalescent COVID-19. The CDR3 runs from the conserved cysteine through the conserved F or W. D genes are given only for firm matches. Rows may omit the clone size; those that give it use once, few, many or a size class.

>TRBV11-2|TRBJ2-7|.|.|15
CASSLEGLPLTEQYF
TGTGCCAGCAGCTTAGAGGGCCTACCCCTGACGGAGCAGTACTTC
>TRBV25-1|TRBJ2-5|.|.|15
CASSAGWTREETQYF
TGTGCCAGCAGTGCGGGGTGGACGCGAGAAGAGACCCAGTACTTC
>TRBV20-1|TRBJ2-1|.|.|11
CSAGDFYEQFF
TGCAGTGCTGGGGACTTTTATGAGCAGTTCTTC
>TRBV30|TRBJ2-5|.|.|13
CAWMKGSKETQYF
TGTGCCTGGATGAAGGGGTCTAAAGAGACCCAGTACTTC
>TRBV4-1|TRBJ1-1|once|TRBD1|15
CASSHIGRGPTEAFF
TGCGCCAGCAGCCATATCGGCAGGGGGCCAACTGAAGCTTTCTTT
>TRBV28|TRBJ1-5|.|TRBD1|15
CASNTPGQNNQPQHF
TGTGCCAGCAATACACCGGGACAGAACAATCAGCCCCAGCATTTT
>TRBV7-9|TRBJ2-3|.|TRBD2|13
CASSGRAMDTQYF
TGTGCCAGCAGCGGGAGGGCCATGGATACGCAGTATTTT
>TRBV5-1|TRBJ1-1|.|TRBD1|16
CASKEEGADFSTEAFF
TGCGCCAGCAAAGAGGAGGGGGCGGATTTTTCCACTGAAGCTTTCTTT
>TRBV5-1|TRBJ2-7|.|TRBD2|14
CASSPTSGAYEQYF
TGCGCCAGCAGCCCGACTAGCGGGGCCTACGAGCAGTACTTC
>TRBV3-1/TRBV3-2|TRBJ1-3|.|TRBD1|16
CASSQFHRGRRDTIYF
TGTGCCAGCAGCCAGTTCCACAGGGGGCGCCGGGACACCATATATTTT
>TRBV28|TRBJ1-2|.|TRBD1|16
CASSFVVGGGNYGYTF
TGTGCCAGCAGTTTCGTTGTAGGGGGCGGTAACTATGGCTACACCTTC
>TRBV30|TRBJ1-3|.|TRBD1|12
CAWSDRENTIYF
TGTGCCTGGAGCGACAGGGAAAACACCATATATTTT
>TRBV13|TRBJ2-1|.|.|15
CASSLGQGEGNEQFF
TGTGCCAGCAGCTTAGGGCAGGGCGAAGGCAATGAGCAGTTCTTC
>TRBV19|TRBJ1-3|.|TRBD1|15
CASSIGQATGNTIYF
TGTGCCAGTAGTATCGGACAGGCAACTGGAAACACCATATATTTT
>TRBV18|TRBJ2-7|.|TRBD1|17
CASSQAAPGQGAYEQYF
TGTGCCAGCTCACAGGCCGCCCCGGGACAGGGAGCCTACGAGCAGTACTTC
>TRBV6-1|TRBJ1-1|.|TRBD1|15
CASSEWTGANTEAFF
TGTGCCAGCAGTGAGTGGACAGGGGCCAACACTGAAGCTTTCTTT
>TRBV19|TRBJ1-5|.|TRBD1|14
CASSKGQGDQPQHF
TGTGCCAGTAGTAAGGGACAGGGGGATCAGCCCCAGCATTTT
>TRBV11-1|TRBJ1-1|.|.|14
CASSPEQGNTEAFF
TGTGCCAGCAGCCCTGAACAGGGTAACACTGAAGCTTTCTTT
>TRBV20-1|TRBJ1-2|.|.|11
CSAKKEYGYTF
TGCAGTGCTAAGAAAGAGTATGGCTACACCTTC
>TRBV12-5|TRBJ1-2|.|.|16
CASGQPGGNVNYGYTF
TGTGCTAGTGGTCAACCGGGGGGGAATGTGAACTATGGCTACACCTTC
>TRBV9|TRBJ1-5|.|TRBD1|13
CASSETGIQPQHF
TGTGCCAGCAGCGAGACAGGGATTCAGCCCCAGCATTTT